The rows below give T cell receptor beta chains drawn from one sample of a study of Ad26.COV2.S vaccination and SARS-CoV-2 variants. The data were produced by immunoSEQ multiplex PCR, yet TCRdb's version contains in-frame clones alone and is incomplete. The table lists hundreds of thousands of clones, more than 70% of them singletons. This material consisted of peripheral blood, taken in a trial of Ad26.COV2.S vaccine versus placebo. The receptor source for this set is a person aged 18-60 years who received the Ad26.COV2.S COVID-19 vaccine or a placebo. Each CDR3 is given with its conserved first and last residue. D genes are given only for firm matches. Clone size is not always given. Where it is, it says once, few, many or a class for expanded clones.

D gene	V gene	J gene	clone size	CDR3 DNA	CDR3 protein
-	TRBV11-1	TRBJ2-4	-	TGTGCCAGCAGTACACAAAACATTCAGTACTTC	CASSTQNIQYF
-	TRBV10-2	TRBJ1-5	-	TGCGCCAGCAGTGAGTCGACGGTCGGATGGCGGCCCCAGCATTTT	CASSESTVGWRPQHF
-	TRBV6-5	TRBJ1-3	-	TGTGCCAGCAGTTACAGCCAGGACGGAAACACCATATATTTT	CASSYSQDGNTIYF
TRBD1	TRBV2	TRBJ2-2	-	TGTGCCAGCACCGGACAGGGCCCCGGGGAGCTGTTTTTT	CASTGQGPGELFF
-	TRBV5-4	TRBJ1-2	-	TGTGCCAGCAGCTTGGACGGACTAAGGAACTATGGCTACACCTTC	CASSLDGLRNYGYTF
TRBD1	TRBV2	TRBJ2-1	-	TGTGCCAGCAGTGGTCAGGGGGCGACATATGAGCAGTTCTTC	CASSGQGATYEQFF
-	TRBV19	TRBJ1-6	once	TGTGCCAGTCAGGGGCGAATCGCCTATAATTCACCCCTCCACTTT	CASQGRIAYNSPLHF
TRBD1	TRBV3-1/TRBV3-2	TRBJ2-5	-	TGTGCCAGCAGCCAACAGGGGGCCCGGGAGACCCAGTACTTC	CASSQQGARETQYF
-	TRBV5-6	TRBJ1-1	-	TGTGCCAGCAGCTTAATAAGGACATCTAACACTGAAGCTTTCTTT	CASSLIRTSNTEAFF
TRBD2	TRBV14	TRBJ2-6	-	TGTGCCAGCAGCCAAGACGACGGGAGGGCCATTGGGGCCAACGTCCTGACTTTC	CASSQDDGRAIGANVLTF
-	TRBV5-5	TRBJ2-2	-	TGTGCCAGCAGCTTGGTTGTCCGGGGGACCGGGGAGCTGTTTTTT	CASSLVVRGTGELFF
-	TRBV5-1	TRBJ2-3	-	TGCGCCAGCAGCTTTGGCAGGGAGGCAGATACGCAGTATTTT	CASSFGREADTQYF
-	TRBV19	TRBJ2-4	-	TGTGCCAGTAGTATCTCTGGGGCCAAAAACATTCAGTACTTC	CASSISGAKNIQYF
TRBD2	TRBV18	TRBJ2-2	-	TGTGCCAGCTCTCGTCAGGAGGGAGGGACGAACACCGGGGAGCTGTTTTTT	CASSRQEGGTNTGELFF
-	TRBV7-9	TRBJ2-3	-	TGTGCCAGCAGCCTCGAAGGAACTAGTCCGGGCACAGATACGCAGTATTTT	CASSLEGTSPGTDTQYF
TRBD1	TRBV27	TRBJ2-5	-	TGTGCCAGCAGATCCTACAGGGGGCAAGAGACCCAGTACTTC	CASRSYRGQETQYF
-	TRBV6-5	TRBJ1-1	few	TGTGCCAGCAGTTACACCGGTGTGAACACTGAAGCTTTCTTT	CASSYTGVNTEAFF
-	TRBV18	TRBJ1-6	-	TGTGCCAGCTCACCACCTAATAATTCACCCCTCCACTTT	CASSPPNNSPLHF
-	TRBV6-6	TRBJ1-6	-	TGTGCCAGCAGTTACTCGGGATCACCCCTCCACTTT	CASSYSGSPLHF
-	TRBV4-3	TRBJ1-2	-	TGCGCCAGCAGCCAAGATGATTCCCAGGCACCCTATGGCTACACCTTC	CASSQDDSQAPYGYTF
TRBD2	TRBV6-2/TRBV6-3	TRBJ2-1	-	TGTGCCAGCAGCCACGGGTCTAGCGGGGGAATTGGTGAGCAGTTCTTC	CASSHGSSGGIGEQFF
-	TRBV6-5	TRBJ1-5	-	TGTGCCAGCAGAGGGACATGGACCGATCAGCCCCAGCATTTT	CASRGTWTDQPQHF
-	TRBV19	TRBJ2-4	-	TGTGCCAGTAGTATAGGGCAGGGAAACATTCAGTACTTC	CASSIGQGNIQYF
TRBD1	TRBV24-1	TRBJ1-6	-	TGTGCCAACCCCATCAGGGACAGGGGTTATAATTCACCCCTCCACTTT	CANPIRDRGYNSPLHF
-	TRBV3-1/TRBV3-2	TRBJ2-6	-	TGTGCCAGCAGCCCCAGGTCGGGAGCTGGGGCCAACGTCCTGACTTTC	CASSPRSGAGANVLTF
TRBD2	TRBV2	TRBJ2-5	many	TGTGCCAGCAGTGATGGCGCTAGCGGGATGTACCAAGAGACCCAGTACTTC	CASSDGASGMYQETQYF
-	TRBV3-1/TRBV3-2	TRBJ1-6	-	TGTGCCAGCAGCCAAGCAGGTCGGGGTAAGGATTCACCCCTCCACTTT	CASSQAGRGKDSPLHF
-	TRBV12-3/TRBV12-4	TRBJ2-2	-	TGTGCCAGCAGGAACGGGGAGCTGTTTTTT	CASRNGELFF
-	TRBV30	TRBJ2-3	-	TGTGCCCTAAACCGGGACTCGACGAACACAGATACGCAGTATTTT	CALNRDSTNTDTQYF
-	TRBV7-9	TRBJ2-7	-	TGTGCCAGCAGCCGGGGACTTTTCTCCTACGAGCAGTACTTC	CASSRGLFSYEQYF
-	TRBV6-5	TRBJ1-1	-	TGTGCCAGCAGTTACTCACTCAGGGAGGGGGGAGCTTTCTTT	CASSYSLREGGAFF
TRBD2	TRBV5-5	TRBJ2-7	-	TGTGCCAGCAGCACCCGGACTAGCTCCAATTACGAGCAGTACTTC	CASSTRTSSNYEQYF
-	TRBV9	TRBJ2-3	-	TGTGCCAGCAACCGGGAGTGGGGAGATACGCAGTATTTT	CASNREWGDTQYF
-	TRBV5-1	TRBJ2-7	-	TGCGCCAGCAGCTTGGTTGGTTTCGACTACGAGCAGTACTTC	CASSLVGFDYEQYF
-	TRBV24-1	TRBJ2-1	-	TGTGCCACCAGTGATTTTTCGGGAAGGAATGAGCAGTTCTTC	CATSDFSGRNEQFF
-	TRBV9	TRBJ2-2	-	TGTGCCAGCAGCTCCGGGACCGCGAACACCGGGGAGCTGTTTTTT	CASSSGTANTGELFF
-	TRBV5-4	TRBJ2-1	-	TGTGCCAGCAGCTTGATAAAAGGCTCCTACAATGAGCAGTTCTTC	CASSLIKGSYNEQFF
-	TRBV21-1	TRBJ1-1	once	TGTGCCAGCAGCCAACGCCCCACAGTTGACACTGAAGCTTTCTTT	CASSQRPTVDTEAFF
-	TRBV20-1	TRBJ2-2	-	TGCAGTGCCTGGATCGCCGGGGAGCTGTTTTTT	CSAWIAGELFF
TRBD1	TRBV6-5	TRBJ2-7	-	TGTGCCAGCAGTTACGGACAGGGGGCGAACTACGAGCAGTACTTC	CASSYGQGANYEQYF
-	TRBV4-2	TRBJ2-5	-	TGTGCCAGCAGCCAAGGGGACCTACAAGAGACCCAGTACTTC	CASSQGDLQETQYF
-	TRBV5-6	TRBJ1-5	-	TGTGCCAGCAGCTTGTATTCGGTTCAGCCCCAGCATTTT	CASSLYSVQPQHF
-	TRBV5-1	TRBJ1-1	-	TGCGCCAGCAGCCCCGGACAGAACCGTGAAGCTTTCTTT	CASSPGQNREAFF
-	TRBV6-1	TRBJ1-5	-	TGTGCCAGCAGTGAGAATCAGCCCCAGCATTTT	CASSENQPQHF
-	TRBV19	TRBJ1-2	once	TGTGCCAGTAGTATCTTCCCCGCGGTGCACTATGGCTACACCTTC	CASSIFPAVHYGYTF
-	TRBV4-2	TRBJ1-3	-	TGTGCCAGCAGCCAAGATATGGGAACAGGCCCCTCTGGAAACACCATATATTTT	CASSQDMGTGPSGNTIYF
-	TRBV5-4	TRBJ1-1	-	TGTGCCAGCGGGGCCAGGGCCAACACTGAAGCTTTCTTT	CASGARANTEAFF
TRBD1	TRBV27	TRBJ1-4	-	TGTGCCAGCAGTCCTGGGACAGCGGACGAAAAACTGTTTTTT	CASSPGTADEKLFF
TRBD1	TRBV15	TRBJ1-2	-	TGTGCCACCAGCAGAGATGAACAGGGGGGTGGCTACACCTTC	CATSRDEQGGGYTF
-	TRBV7-2	TRBJ2-7	-	TGTGCCAGCAGCTTAGGGTCCCCGGGAGTTCTCTTCGGGCAGTACTTC	CASSLGSPGVLFGQYF
TRBD2	TRBV6-1	TRBJ2-1	-	TGTGCCAGCAGTGAAGCCGGGGGGGGCGAGCAGTTCTTC	CASSEAGGGEQFF
-	TRBV11-3	TRBJ2-5	-	TGTGCCAGCAGCTTAGATCGGGGGGAGACCCAGTACTTC	CASSLDRGETQYF
-	TRBV12-5	TRBJ2-5	-	TGTGCTAGCGCCGGACGCCTGGGTAGGGAGACCCAGTACTTC	CASAGRLGRETQYF
-	TRBV5-6	TRBJ2-7	-	TGTGCCAGCAGCGGTGGATACGAGCAGTACTTC	CASSGGYEQYF
-	TRBV10-1	TRBJ1-1	-	TGCGCCAGCAGTGACTCAGGACAGCTGGAAGCTTTCTTT	CASSDSGQLEAFF
-	TRBV7-2	TRBJ1-3	-	TGTGCCAGCAGCTTAGAGCTCTCTGGAAACACCATATATTTT	CASSLELSGNTIYF
TRBD1	TRBV27	TRBJ1-2	-	TGTGCCAGCAAAGAGGAGGGGGCGCAAAATGGCTACACCTTC	CASKEEGAQNGYTF
-	TRBV5-6	TRBJ1-2	-	TGTGCCAGCAGCTTGGCAAGCTATGGCTACACCTTC	CASSLASYGYTF
-	TRBV5-6	TRBJ2-3	-	TGTGCCACAGCCCCGGCTAGGGACTTTTCGGATACGCAGTATTTT	CATAPARDFSDTQYF
-	TRBV30	TRBJ2-1	-	TGTGCCTGGAGTAGCCAGGGGCCCAATGAGCAGTTCTTC	CAWSSQGPNEQFF